The clone carrying this TCR beta chain came up a few times. The sample originates from a study of sequential checkpoint blockade in melanoma. Study-level background: Arm A got nivolumab then ipilimumab; arm B the reverse, 1:1. About 89 pretreatment tumor DNA samples were TCRβ immunosequenced. Fewer than 25 patients had tumor biopsies before treatment and at week 13.

Treatment meaning: randomized to nivolumab then ipilimumab (arm A) or the reverse (arm B). Repertoires were generated with immunoSEQ multiplex PCR, while TCRdb's copy carries only in-frame clones and drops some. This sample has 20,000 to 25,000 clones; 27% occur once, and the top ten carry 6.7%. The CDR3 spans 14 residues. Germline trimming cut 3 bases from V and 3 bases from J; bases unmatched to any gene: 2. Germline V gene lookup returns CDR1 MDHEN and CDR2 SYDVKM. This sequence originates from a human donor with melanoma. The sample here was tumor tissue (inferred from file names), taken from a patient given nivolumab and ipilimumab in sequence. The J gene is TRBJ2-1, the V gene TRBV28; 7 nucleotides align to TRBD2. The CDR3 nucleotides read TGTGCCAGCAGTTTTACGGGAGGCTACAATGAGCAGTTCTTC. It translates to CASSFTGGYNEQFF.